The T cell receptor (beta chain) described here comes from a study of PD-L1 blockade in urothelial cancer. Time point specified: pretreatment peripheral blood. Here immunoSEQ multiplex PCR was the method, and the copy in TCRdb shows in-frame clones only, minus some. The table lists around 45,000 clones, roughly four fifths of them singletons, with approximately 1.5% in the top ten. In this sample, this clone turned up a few times. The germline gives CDR1 MNHNS, CDR2 SASEGT. The CDR3 has 14 residues. Deletions cut 0 bases from V and 1 base from J, with 7 bases between. Material: PBMCs, obtained around atezolizumab (anti-PD-L1) treatment. This clonotype originated in a man between 45 and 60 years old with urothelial cancer. V gene TRBV6-1 combines with J gene TRBJ2-7; D remains unclear. The CDR3 bases are TGTGCCAGCAGTGAAGCGTCCGGGTCCTACGAGCAGTACTTC. It yields the protein CASSEASGSYEQYF.